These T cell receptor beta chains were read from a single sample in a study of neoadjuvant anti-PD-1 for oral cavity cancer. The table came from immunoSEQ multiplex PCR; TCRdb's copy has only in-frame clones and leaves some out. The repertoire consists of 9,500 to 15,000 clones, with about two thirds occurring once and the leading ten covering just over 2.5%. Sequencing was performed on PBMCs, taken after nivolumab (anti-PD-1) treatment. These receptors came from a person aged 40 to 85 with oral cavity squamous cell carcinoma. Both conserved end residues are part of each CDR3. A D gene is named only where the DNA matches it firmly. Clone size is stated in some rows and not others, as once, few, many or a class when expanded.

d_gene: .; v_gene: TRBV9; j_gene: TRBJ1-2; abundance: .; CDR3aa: CASSVEVASNYGYTF; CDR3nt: TGTGCCAGCAGCGTAGAGGTTGCCAGTAACTATGGCTACACCTTC
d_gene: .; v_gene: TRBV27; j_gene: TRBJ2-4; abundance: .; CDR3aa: CASSLRGSKNIQYF; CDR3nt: TGTGCCAGCAGTTTGAGGGGCTCTAAAAACATTCAGTACTTC
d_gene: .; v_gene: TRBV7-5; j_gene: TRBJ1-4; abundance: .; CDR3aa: CVRSCGEKLFF; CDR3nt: TGTGTCAGAAGCTGTGGTGAAAAACTGTTTTTT
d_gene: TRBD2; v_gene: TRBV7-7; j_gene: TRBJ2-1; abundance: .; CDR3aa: CASSPSWTSAYNEQFF; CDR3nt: TGTGCCAGCAGCCCGAGTTGGACTAGCGCTTACAATGAGCAGTTCTTC
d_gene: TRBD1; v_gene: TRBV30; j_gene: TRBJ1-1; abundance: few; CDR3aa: CAWSVRGWRGRRENTEAFF; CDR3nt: TGTGCCTGGAGTGTACGGGGTTGGAGGGGGCGCCGGGAGAACACTGAAGCTTTCTTT
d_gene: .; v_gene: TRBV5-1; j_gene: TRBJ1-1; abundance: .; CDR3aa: CASSRPSGTRTEAFF; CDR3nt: TGCGCCAGCAGCCGACCTTCAGGGACTCGGACTGAAGCTTTCTTT
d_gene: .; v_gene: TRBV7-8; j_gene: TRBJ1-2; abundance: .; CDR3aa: CASSTPGAQGYGYTF; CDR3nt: TGTGCCAGCAGCACCCCAGGGGCGCAAGGCTATGGCTACACCTTC
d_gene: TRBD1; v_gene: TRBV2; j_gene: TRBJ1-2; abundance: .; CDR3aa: CASSGQGIAYGYTF; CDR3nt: TGTGCCAGCAGTGGACAGGGTATAGCCTATGGCTACACCTTC
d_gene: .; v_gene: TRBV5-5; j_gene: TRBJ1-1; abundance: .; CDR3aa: CASSLGQWIWVNTEAFF; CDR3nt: TGTGCCAGCAGCTTGGGACAGTGGATTTGGGTGAACACTGAAGCTTTCTTT
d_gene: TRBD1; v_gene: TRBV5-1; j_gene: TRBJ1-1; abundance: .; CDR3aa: CASSGQGGLAEAFF; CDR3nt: TGCGCCAGCAGCGGACAGGGGGGATTGGCTGAAGCTTTCTTT
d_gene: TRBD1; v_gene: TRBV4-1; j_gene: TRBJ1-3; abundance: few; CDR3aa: CASSGRGIDTIYF; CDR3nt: TGCGCCAGCAGCGGCAGGGGGATAGACACCATATATTTT
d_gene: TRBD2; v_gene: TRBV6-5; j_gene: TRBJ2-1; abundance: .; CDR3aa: CASSYWGRAAENEQFF; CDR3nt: TGTGCCAGCAGTTACTGGGGGAGGGCCGCGGAGAATGAGCAGTTCTTC
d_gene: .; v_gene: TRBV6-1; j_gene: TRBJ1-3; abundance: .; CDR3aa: CASSQESGNTIYF; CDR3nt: TGTGCCAGCAGTCAGGAGTCTGGAAACACCATATATTTT
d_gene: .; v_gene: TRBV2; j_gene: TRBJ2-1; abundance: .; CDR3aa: CASSEALGSYNEQFF; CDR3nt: TGTGCCAGCAGTGAGGCCCTGGGGTCCTACAATGAGCAGTTCTTC
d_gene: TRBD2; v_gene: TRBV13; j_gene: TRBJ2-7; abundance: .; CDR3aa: CASRPIAGTSYEQYF; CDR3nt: TGTGCCAGCAGACCCATAGCGGGTACATCCTACGAGCAGTACTTC
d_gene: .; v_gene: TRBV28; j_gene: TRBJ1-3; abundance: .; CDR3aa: CASSSTVSGNTIYF; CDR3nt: TGTGCCAGCAGTTCGACGGTCTCTGGAAACACCATATATTTT
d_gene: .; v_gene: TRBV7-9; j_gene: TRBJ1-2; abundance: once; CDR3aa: CASSLEARSRSYGYTF; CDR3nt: TGTGCCAGCAGCTTAGAGGCCCGAAGCAGGTCGTATGGCTACACCTTC
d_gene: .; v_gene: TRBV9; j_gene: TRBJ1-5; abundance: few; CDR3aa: CASSVDVNSNQPQHF; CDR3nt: TGTGCCAGCAGCGTAGACGTGAATAGCAATCAGCCCCAGCATTTT
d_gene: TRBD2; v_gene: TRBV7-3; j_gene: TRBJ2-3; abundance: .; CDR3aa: CASSPGGPATDTQYF; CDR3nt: TGTGCCAGCAGCCCGGGAGGGCCTGCCACAGATACGCAGTATTTT
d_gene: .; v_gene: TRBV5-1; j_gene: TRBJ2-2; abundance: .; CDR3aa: CASSISRQGSSPGELFF; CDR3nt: TGCGCCAGCAGCATTTCTCGGCAGGGCAGTTCTCCCGGGGAGCTGTTTTTT
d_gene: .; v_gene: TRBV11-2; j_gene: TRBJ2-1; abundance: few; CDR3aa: CASSLGGPYSYNEQFF; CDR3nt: TGTGCCAGCAGCTTAGGAGGACCCTACTCCTACAATGAGCAGTTCTTC
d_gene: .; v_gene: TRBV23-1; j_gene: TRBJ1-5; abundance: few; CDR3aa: CASSQSRTHYSNQPQHF; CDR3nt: TGCGCCAGCAGTCAATCGAGGACACACTATAGCAATCAGCCCCAGCATTTT
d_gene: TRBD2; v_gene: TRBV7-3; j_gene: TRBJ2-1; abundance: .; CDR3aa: CASSPGLAAYNEQFF; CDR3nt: TGTGCCAGCAGCCCGGGACTAGCGGCCTACAATGAGCAGTTCTTC
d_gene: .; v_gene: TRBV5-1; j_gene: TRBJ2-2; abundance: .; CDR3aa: CASSPHPMDGELFF; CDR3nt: TGCGCCAGCAGTCCTCATCCAATGGACGGGGAGCTGTTTTTT
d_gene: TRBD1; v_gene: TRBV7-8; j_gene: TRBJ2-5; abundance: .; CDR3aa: CASSQHRGAQYF; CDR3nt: TGTGCCAGCAGCCAGCACAGGGGGGCCCAGTACTTC
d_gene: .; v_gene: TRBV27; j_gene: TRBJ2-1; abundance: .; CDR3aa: CASSLITGHGVNNEQFF; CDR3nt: TGTGCCAGCAGCCTAATTACAGGGCACGGGGTAAACAATGAGCAGTTCTTC
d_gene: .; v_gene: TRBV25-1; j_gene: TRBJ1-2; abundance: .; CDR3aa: CASSEFLGDLKERYTF; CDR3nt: TGTGCCAGCAGTGAATTTTTGGGGGACTTAAAGGAGAGGTACACCTTC
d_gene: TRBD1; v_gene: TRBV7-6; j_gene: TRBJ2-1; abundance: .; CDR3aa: CASSRDRGNNEQFF; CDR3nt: TGTGCCAGCTCCCGGGACAGGGGTAACAATGAGCAGTTCTTC
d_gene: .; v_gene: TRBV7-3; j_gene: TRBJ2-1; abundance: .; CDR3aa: CASGFTGSNEQFF; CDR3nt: TGTGCCAGCGGCTTCACAGGGTCCAATGAGCAGTTCTTC
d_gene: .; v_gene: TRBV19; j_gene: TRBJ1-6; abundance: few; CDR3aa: CASSIWGLLDSPLHF; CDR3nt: TGTGCCAGTAGTATTTGGGGGTTATTGGATTCACCCCTCCACTTT
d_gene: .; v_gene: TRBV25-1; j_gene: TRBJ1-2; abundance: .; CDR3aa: CASSDEVYGYTF; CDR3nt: TGTGCCAGCAGTGACGAAGTCTATGGCTACACCTTC
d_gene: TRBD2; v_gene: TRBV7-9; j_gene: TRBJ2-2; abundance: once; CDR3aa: CATRGGANTGELFF; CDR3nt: TGTGCCACCCGGGGGGGGGCGAACACCGGGGAGCTGTTTTTT
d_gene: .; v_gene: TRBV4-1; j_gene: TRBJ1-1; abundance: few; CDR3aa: CASSKVVGQKLPF; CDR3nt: TGCGCCAGCAGCAAAGTAGTTGGTCAAAAACTCCCCTTT
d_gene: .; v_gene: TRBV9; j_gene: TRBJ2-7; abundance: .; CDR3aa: CASSVDGAEQYF; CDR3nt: TGTGCCAGCAGCGTAGACGGGGCTGAGCAGTACTTC
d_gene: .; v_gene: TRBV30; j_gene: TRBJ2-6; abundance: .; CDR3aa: CAWSPLRSGANVLTF; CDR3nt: TGTGCCTGGAGTCCGCTACGCTCTGGGGCCAACGTCCTGACTTTC
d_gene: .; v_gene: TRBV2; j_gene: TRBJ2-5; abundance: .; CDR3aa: CASKGYETQYF; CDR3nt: TGTGCCAGCAAAGGGTACGAGACCCAGTACTTC
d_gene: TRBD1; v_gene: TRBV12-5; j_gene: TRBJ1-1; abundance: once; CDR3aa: CASGLVRPGGDTEAFF; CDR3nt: TGTGCTAGTGGTTTGGTACGGCCAGGGGGTGACACTGAAGCTTTCTTT
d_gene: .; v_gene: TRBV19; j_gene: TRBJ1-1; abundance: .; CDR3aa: CASVENTEAFF; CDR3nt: TGTGCCAGTGTGGAAAACACTGAAGCTTTCTTT
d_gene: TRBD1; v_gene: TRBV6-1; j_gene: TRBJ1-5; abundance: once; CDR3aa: CASSGGRDSYNNQPQHF; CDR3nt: TGTGCCAGCAGTGGAGGGAGGGACAGCTACAATAATCAGCCCCAGCATTTT
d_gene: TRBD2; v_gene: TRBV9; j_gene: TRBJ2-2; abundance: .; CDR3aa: CASSSRGGGFTGELFF; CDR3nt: TGTGCCAGCAGTTCAAGGGGCGGGGGTTTCACCGGGGAGCTGTTTTTT
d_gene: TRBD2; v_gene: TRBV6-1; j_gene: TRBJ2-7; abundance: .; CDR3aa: CASSDWRLAVRGAYEQYF; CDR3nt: TGTGCCAGCAGTGACTGGAGACTAGCGGTCCGAGGGGCCTACGAGCAGTACTTC
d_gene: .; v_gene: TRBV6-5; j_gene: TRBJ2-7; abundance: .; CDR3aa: CASSSLYEQYF; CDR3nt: TGTGCCAGCAGTTCCCTCTACGAGCAGTACTTC